This T cell receptor (beta chain) was retrieved from a study of cytomegalovirus exposure and HLA in healthy donors. This clone was seen a handful of times. The CDR3 totals 13 residues. Germline CDR1 and CDR2: GTSNPN and SVGIG (reference sequence). The V gene lost 0 bases and the J gene lost 1 base, with 6 bases spanning the gap. Method: immunoSEQ multiplex PCR; TCRdb's copy keeps in-frame clones and lacks some. Counted here are fewer than 200,000 clones, more than 75% occurring once; the ten biggest clones make up 6.5% to 7.5%. The chain employs TRBV30 and TRBJ1-1; unclear D gene. This receptor was obtained from a man younger than 45 in good health and CMV-seropositive. The sample taken for sequencing was PBMCs. This CDR3 is CAWSVNRNTEAFF. DNA for the CDR3: TGTGCCTGGAGTGTTAACAGGAACACTGAAGCTTTCTTT.